A selection of T cell receptor beta chains follows, all from one sample in a study of Ad26.COV2.S vaccination and SARS-CoV-2 variants. Profiling relied on immunoSEQ multiplex PCR, and the TCRdb table lists in-frame clones only, not all of them. The data hold about 350,000 clones, with around 89% observed a single time. The input for sequencing was peripheral blood, taken in a trial of Ad26.COV2.S vaccine versus placebo. All receptors come from a person between 18 and 65 years old who received the Ad26.COV2.S COVID-19 vaccine or a placebo. CDR3s include the opening cysteine and the closing phenylalanine or tryptophan. A D gene is named only where the DNA matches it firmly. The size of a clone is reported for some rows only, either as once, few or many, or as a class for expanded clones.

V gene	J gene	clone size	D gene	CDR3 protein	CDR3 DNA
TRBV4-2	TRBJ2-7	-	-	CASSQENVADLSEQYF	TGTGCCAGCAGCCAAGAAAACGTGGCTGACCTTTCGGAGCAGTACTTC
TRBV6-2/TRBV6-3	TRBJ2-1	-	-	CASSSGMSSYNEQFF	TGTGCCAGCAGTTCCGGGATGAGCTCCTACAATGAGCAGTTCTTC
TRBV28	TRBJ1-6	-	-	CASSLTAGVKYNSPLHF	TGTGCCAGCAGTTTAACCGCAGGGGTCAAATATAATTCACCCCTCCACTTT
TRBV30	TRBJ2-3	once	-	CAWSDGTDTQYF	TGTGCCTGGAGTGATGGCACAGATACGCAGTATTTT
TRBV25-1	TRBJ1-2	-	-	CASSAISPPGTYDYGYTF	TGTGCCAGCAGTGCCATCTCTCCCCCAGGGACCTACGACTATGGCTACACCTTC
TRBV7-2	TRBJ2-7	-	-	CASSLVRDRSYEQYF	TGTGCCAGCAGCTTAGTCAGGGACCGTTCCTACGAGCAGTACTTC
TRBV9	TRBJ1-1	-	-	CASSNYRSNTEAFF	TGTGCCAGCTCGAATTACAGGTCGAACACTGAAGCTTTCTTT
TRBV5-5	TRBJ2-5	-	-	CASSFLASLGTQYF	TGTGCCAGCAGCTTCCTAGCGTCTCTGGGGACCCAGTACTTC
TRBV5-1	TRBJ1-1	-	-	CASSLVALRGPNTEAFF	TGCGCCAGCAGCTTGGTAGCCCTCAGGGGACCGAACACTGAAGCTTTCTTT
TRBV3-1/TRBV3-2	TRBJ2-7	-	TRBD2	CASSRPRRGLAEVYEQYF	TGTGCCAGCAGCCGCCCAAGACGTGGACTAGCGGAGGTCTACGAGCAGTACTTC
TRBV6-1	TRBJ1-4	-	-	CASSEQAGVNEKLFF	TGTGCCAGCAGTGAACAGGCAGGGGTTAATGAAAAACTGTTTTTT
TRBV6-5	TRBJ2-7	-	-	CASGDQYEQYF	TGTGCCAGCGGCGACCAATACGAGCAGTACTTC
TRBV29-1	TRBJ2-7	-	-	CSVGANRDSYEQYF	TGCAGCGTTGGGGCGAACAGGGATTCCTACGAGCAGTACTTC
TRBV9	TRBJ2-5	-	TRBD1	CASSVQGEETQYF	TGTGCCAGCAGCGTACAGGGGGAGGAGACCCAGTACTTC
TRBV5-6	TRBJ2-1	-	-	CASSLRGTAFNEQFF	TGTGCCAGCAGCTTGCGGGGGACAGCCTTTAATGAGCAGTTCTTC
TRBV4-3	TRBJ2-7	-	TRBD2	CASSQEYKWSGRVNEQYF	TGCGCCAGCAGCCAAGAATATAAATGGAGCGGGAGGGTTAACGAGCAGTACTTC
TRBV12-3/TRBV12-4	TRBJ1-3	-	-	CAESSGNTIYF	TGTGCCGAGAGCTCTGGAAACACCATATATTTT
TRBV6-2/TRBV6-3	TRBJ1-5	once	TRBD1	CASSLRFTGGLQPQHF	TGTGCCAGCAGTCTTAGGTTTACAGGGGGGCTTCAGCCCCAGCATTTT
TRBV27	TRBJ1-1	-	-	CASMIRTEAFF	TGTGCCAGCATGATTAGGACTGAAGCTTTCTTT
TRBV28	TRBJ2-5	-	-	CASSPTGTQYF	TGTGCCAGCAGTCCCACAGGGACCCAGTACTTC
TRBV9	TRBJ2-5	-	TRBD1	CASSVQGDVAGETQYF	TGTGCCAGCAGCGTACAGGGGGATGTGGCCGGGGAGACCCAGTACTTC
TRBV4-3	TRBJ2-5	-	-	CASSPSTLGSETQYF	TGCGCCAGCAGCCCAAGCACTTTAGGCTCCGAGACCCAGTACTTC
TRBV18	TRBJ2-5	-	TRBD1	CASSPEEQGLETQYF	TGTGCCAGCTCACCAGAGGAACAGGGGCTGGAGACCCAGTACTTC
TRBV11-2	TRBJ1-1	-	-	CASSLVSGEAFF	TGTGCCAGCAGCTTAGTGTCCGGTGAAGCTTTCTTT
TRBV6-5	TRBJ2-7	-	-	CASSYVQGRRSYEQYF	TGTGCCAGCAGTTATGTACAGGGACGGAGGAGCTACGAGCAGTACTTC
TRBV4-3	TRBJ1-4	-	TRBD1	CASSQTGVEKLFF	TGCGCCAGCAGCCAGACAGGGGTCGAAAAACTGTTTTTT
TRBV6-5	TRBJ1-1	-	-	CASSYGAARTEAFF	TGTGCCAGCAGTTACGGTGCAGCTAGGACTGAAGCTTTCTTT
TRBV19	TRBJ1-4	-	-	CASKPAGPNNEKLFF	TGTGCCAGTAAACCCGCGGGACCGAATAATGAAAAACTGTTTTTT
TRBV3-1/TRBV3-2	TRBJ2-5	-	-	CASSQLGGGRETQYF	TGTGCCAGCAGCCAGTTAGGCGGGGGCAGGGAGACCCAGTACTTC
TRBV6-4	TRBJ2-1	-	-	CASSDQYDGGHEQFF	TGTGCCAGCAGTGACCAGTACGACGGGGGTCATGAGCAGTTCTTC
TRBV28	TRBJ1-5	-	-	CASSSPLGGRNQPQHF	TGTGCCAGCAGTTCCCCCCTTGGGGGACGAAATCAGCCCCAGCATTTT
TRBV27	TRBJ2-1	-	-	CASSLRPGTNNEQFF	TGTGCCAGCAGTTTAAGGCCGGGAACGAACAATGAGCAGTTCTTC
TRBV3-1/TRBV3-2	TRBJ2-1	-	-	CASSRTSVGVAEQFF	TGTGCCAGCAGCCGGACTTCGGTTGGGGTTGCCGAGCAGTTCTTC
TRBV11-2	TRBJ2-1	-	TRBD1	CASSPPRTGSYNEQFF	TGTGCCAGCAGCCCCCCGAGGACAGGGTCCTACAATGAGCAGTTCTTC
TRBV14	TRBJ2-7	-	-	CASSQAGSYEQYF	TGTGCCAGCAGCCAGGCCGGCTCCTACGAGCAGTACTTC
TRBV6-6	TRBJ1-5	-	-	CASSYSRLGTNQPQHF	TGTGCCAGCAGCTACTCTCGATTAGGGACCAATCAGCCCCAGCATTTT
TRBV6-1	TRBJ1-2	-	TRBD1	CASSEAAQGQEVYGYTF	TGTGCCAGCAGTGAAGCCGCCCAGGGACAGGAGGTCTATGGCTACACCTTC
TRBV28	TRBJ1-2	-	-	CASSLLVQGFGYTF	TGTGCCAGCAGCCTCCTAGTCCAGGGATTTGGCTACACCTTC
TRBV5-1	TRBJ1-1	-	-	CARPKRAFF	TGCGCCCGACCCAAGAGGGCTTTCTTT
TRBV7-2	TRBJ1-2	-	-	CASSLGRTPNYGYTF	TGTGCCAGCAGCTTAGGTCGAACCCCTAACTATGGCTACACCTTC
TRBV6-5	TRBJ1-2	-	-	CASSLQINYGYTF	TGTGCCAGCAGTCTACAGATCAACTATGGCTACACCTTC
TRBV15	TRBJ2-1	few	TRBD2	CATSREGLAGVLTRSSYNEQFF	TGTGCCACCAGCAGAGAGGGACTAGCGGGAGTACTAACGAGGAGCTCCTACAATGAGCAGTTCTTC
TRBV9	TRBJ2-5	-	-	CASSVASIFWETQYF	TGTGCCAGCAGCGTAGCCTCAATATTTTGGGAGACCCAGTACTTC
TRBV27	TRBJ2-7	-	TRBD2	CASSPPGGDLYEQYF	TGTGCCAGCAGCCCCCCTGGGGGGGACCTCTACGAGCAGTACTTC
TRBV19	TRBJ1-5	-	-	CASRTMGNQPQHF	TGTGCCAGTAGGACGATGGGGAATCAGCCCCAGCATTTT
TRBV7-3	TRBJ1-2	-	-	CASSLTFRGRGDNYGYTF	TGTGCCAGCAGCTTAACGTTCCGGGGCAGGGGTGATAACTATGGCTACACCTTC
TRBV24-1	TRBJ1-1	-	-	CATSDSSGPPRSTEAFF	TGTGCCACCAGTGACAGTAGTGGGCCGCCCCGGAGCACTGAAGCTTTCTTT
TRBV5-1	TRBJ1-1	-	-	CASSFGGEAFF	TGCGCCAGCAGCTTTGGGGGAGAAGCTTTCTTT
TRBV30	TRBJ2-1	-	-	CAWSVDYSGEQFF	TGTGCCTGGAGTGTTGACTACTCCGGGGAGCAGTTCTTC
TRBV6-6	TRBJ2-7	-	-	CASTKGPGYEQYF	TGTGCCAGCACCAAGGGACCCGGGTACGAGCAGTACTTC
TRBV10-3	TRBJ1-2	-	TRBD1	CAISPTGANYGYTF	TGTGCCATCAGTCCGACAGGGGCTAACTATGGCTACACCTTC
TRBV5-1	TRBJ2-1	once	TRBD2	CASSFPAGGREQFF	TGCGCCAGCAGCTTTCCGGCGGGGGGCCGAGAGCAGTTCTTC
TRBV6-1	TRBJ2-5	-	TRBD2	CASSGRTSRGGETQYF	TGTGCCAGCAGTGGCCGGACTAGCCGGGGGGGAGAGACCCAGTACTTC
TRBV4-1	TRBJ2-3	-	TRBD2	CASGEGRLLTDTQYF	TGCGCCAGCGGGGAGGGGCGACTATTAACAGATACGCAGTATTTT
TRBV30	TRBJ1-4	-	-	CAKQGGGEKLFF	TGTGCCAAACAGGGAGGTGGTGAAAAACTGTTTTTT
TRBV5-4	TRBJ1-2	-	TRBD1	CASSARGAHGYTF	TGTGCCAGCAGCGCCAGGGGGGCCCATGGCTACACCTTC
TRBV6-5	TRBJ1-5	once	TRBD1	CASSYTGTGNQPQHF	TGTGCCAGCAGTTACACCGGGACAGGGAATCAGCCCCAGCATTTT
TRBV7-9	TRBJ1-5	-	-	CASSLDPQPQHF	TGTGCCAGCAGCTTAGATCCTCAGCCCCAGCATTTT
TRBV9	TRBJ1-6	-	-	CASSVATQGSPLHF	TGTGCCAGCAGCGTAGCTACACAGGGAAGTCCCCTCCACTTT
TRBV7-3	TRBJ2-1	-	-	CASSSPGNEQFF	TGTGCCAGCAGCTCCCCTGGAAATGAGCAGTTCTTC